These T cell receptor beta chains were read from a single sample in a study of T cell changes during pregnancy in multiple sclerosis. The repertoire was sequenced with immunoSEQ multiplex PCR; TCRdb's copy has only in-frame clones and lacks some. The data show about 22,000 clones, roughly 87% seen once. Sequenced here: CD8+ T cells from peripheral blood mononuclear cells, sampled after pregnancy. The receptor source for this set is a female donor with multiple sclerosis, enrolled in a pregnancy study. CDR3s include the opening cysteine and the closing phenylalanine or tryptophan. A D gene is named only where the DNA matches it firmly. The size field is filled for only some rows; it gives once, few, many or a size class.

>.|few|TRBV19|TRBJ1-1
CASSRRFGVNTEAFF
TGTGCCAGTAGTAGGAGGTTTGGGGTGAACACTGAAGCTTTCTTT
>TRBD2|.|TRBV5-4|TRBJ2-6
CASSFMSSGNSGANVLTF
TGTGCCAGCAGCTTCATGAGTAGCGGGAATTCTGGGGCCAACGTCCTGACTTTC
>TRBD2|.|TRBV2|TRBJ2-7
CASSEWSSGGYEQYF
TGTGCCAGCAGTGAATGGTCTAGCGGAGGTTACGAGCAGTACTTC
>TRBD2|.|TRBV5-6|TRBJ2-7
CASSLVSSGRYEQYF
TGTGCCAGCAGCTTGGTGTCTAGCGGGAGGTACGAGCAGTACTTC
>.|.|TRBV7-4|TRBJ2-5
CASSPRGSQETQYF
TGTGCCAGCAGCCCCCGAGGCAGTCAAGAGACCCAGTACTTC
>TRBD2|.|TRBV10-3|TRBJ2-3
CAIRAREGTDTQYF
TGTGCCATCAGGGCCAGGGAGGGGACAGATACGCAGTATTTT
>TRBD2|.|TRBV4-3|TRBJ2-3
CASSQLAGASGTQYF
TGCGCCAGCAGCCAACTAGCGGGAGCGTCAGGTACGCAGTATTTT
>.|once|TRBV6-1|TRBJ2-3
CASSEMERTDTQYF
TGTGCCAGCAGTGAAATGGAGAGGACAGATACGCAGTATTTT
>.|.|TRBV6-5|TRBJ2-7
CASSGRDSHYYEQYF
TGTGCCAGCAGTGGGCGGGACTCCCACTACTACGAGCAGTACTTC
>.|.|TRBV7-9|TRBJ2-1
CASSLVIANEQFF
TGTGCCAGCAGCTTAGTAATAGCGAATGAGCAGTTCTTC
>TRBD2|.|TRBV9|TRBJ2-3
CASSVGYTSGSSTDTQYF
TGTGCCAGCAGCGTAGGATATACCAGCGGGAGTTCCACAGATACGCAGTATTTT
>.|.|TRBV5-6|TRBJ1-1
CASSLLESPEAFF
TGTGCCAGCAGCTTGCTTGAGTCTCCTGAAGCTTTCTTT
>TRBD1|.|TRBV10-3|TRBJ1-2
CAISESGGQGFDYGYTF
TGTGCCATCAGTGAGTCTGGGGGACAGGGTTTTGACTATGGCTACACCTTC
>.|.|TRBV4-2|TRBJ1-1
CASSQDRGNTEAFF
TGTGCCAGCAGCCAAGATAGGGGGAACACTGAAGCTTTCTTT
>TRBD2|.|TRBV28|TRBJ2-1
CASSFLLAGDEQFF
TGTGCCAGCAGTTTCCTACTAGCGGGAGATGAGCAGTTCTTC
>.|.|TRBV4-1|TRBJ1-4
CASSQPYERSRGEKLFF
TGCGCCAGCAGCCAACCTTACGAGAGGAGTAGAGGAGAAAAACTGTTTTTT
>.|.|TRBV19|TRBJ2-1
CASSFRTEEYNEQFF
TGTGCCAGTAGTTTTCGGACAGAAGAATACAATGAGCAGTTCTTC
>TRBD2|.|TRBV29-1|TRBJ2-1
CSVEETSSNEQFF
TGCAGCGTTGAAGAGACTAGCTCCAATGAGCAGTTCTTC
>TRBD1|.|TRBV11-2|TRBJ2-7
CASSQKSPGTENSYEQYF
TGTGCCAGCAGCCAAAAAAGCCCCGGGACAGAGAACTCCTACGAGCAGTACTTC
>.|.|TRBV5-1|TRBJ1-1
CASSLDRTTEAFF
TGCGCCAGCAGCTTGGACAGAACCACTGAAGCTTTCTTT
>.|medium-sized|TRBV27|TRBJ1-5
CASSPNSSNQPQHF
TGTGCCAGCAGTCCTAACAGTAGCAATCAGCCCCAGCATTTT
>.|once|TRBV28|TRBJ1-4
CASSRWTGRGNEKLFF
TGTGCCAGCAGCCGTTGGACTGGGAGGGGTAATGAAAAACTGTTTTTT
>.|.|TRBV4-3|TRBJ2-3
CASSPSPPGSADTQYF
TGCGCCAGCAGCCCAAGCCCCCCCGGGAGTGCAGATACGCAGTATTTT
>.|.|TRBV27|TRBJ2-4
CASSFGRAKNIQYF
TGTGCCAGCAGTTTTGGCAGGGCCAAAAACATTCAGTACTTC
>TRBD1|.|TRBV11-3|TRBJ1-3
CASSHRGSGNTIYF
TGTGCCAGCAGCCACAGGGGCTCTGGAAACACCATATATTTT
>TRBD2|once|TRBV6-1|TRBJ2-7
CASREAGGPSYEQYF
TGTGCCAGCAGGGAAGCGGGAGGGCCCTCCTACGAGCAGTACTTC
>.|.|TRBV4-1|TRBJ2-1
CASSRGGDSYNEQFF
TGCGCCAGCAGCCGGGGCGGAGACTCCTACAATGAGCAGTTCTTC
>TRBD2|.|TRBV5-5|TRBJ2-7
CASSLGAGRAAYEQYF
TGTGCCAGCAGCTTGGGGGCGGGGAGGGCTGCCTACGAGCAGTACTTC
>.|.|TRBV7-9|TRBJ2-7
CASSFPEGLTYEQYF
TGTGCCAGCAGCTTTCCGGAGGGACTCACCTACGAGCAGTACTTC
>.|.|TRBV12-5|TRBJ2-1
CASGPSDRGWYNEQFF
TGTGCTAGTGGTCCTTCAGACAGAGGTTGGTACAATGAGCAGTTCTTC
>.|.|TRBV5-4|TRBJ1-1
CASRRVEGNTEAFF
TGTGCCAGCAGGAGGGTGGAGGGGAACACTGAAGCTTTCTTT
>.|.|TRBV6-5|TRBJ2-7
CASSYGDTYEQYF
TGTGCCAGCAGTTACGGGGACACCTACGAGCAGTACTTC
>.|.|TRBV10-1|TRBJ1-1
CASSEQRNTEAFF
TGCGCCAGCAGTGAACAACGGAACACTGAAGCTTTCTTT
>TRBD1|.|TRBV28|TRBJ2-7
CASKGTGEGDWGYEQYF
TGTGCCAGCAAAGGGACAGGGGAGGGGGATTGGGGCTACGAGCAGTACTTC
>TRBD2|.|TRBV7-8|TRBJ2-4
CASSLTGGGDIQYF
TGTGCCAGCAGCCTTACGGGGGGAGGTGACATTCAGTACTTC